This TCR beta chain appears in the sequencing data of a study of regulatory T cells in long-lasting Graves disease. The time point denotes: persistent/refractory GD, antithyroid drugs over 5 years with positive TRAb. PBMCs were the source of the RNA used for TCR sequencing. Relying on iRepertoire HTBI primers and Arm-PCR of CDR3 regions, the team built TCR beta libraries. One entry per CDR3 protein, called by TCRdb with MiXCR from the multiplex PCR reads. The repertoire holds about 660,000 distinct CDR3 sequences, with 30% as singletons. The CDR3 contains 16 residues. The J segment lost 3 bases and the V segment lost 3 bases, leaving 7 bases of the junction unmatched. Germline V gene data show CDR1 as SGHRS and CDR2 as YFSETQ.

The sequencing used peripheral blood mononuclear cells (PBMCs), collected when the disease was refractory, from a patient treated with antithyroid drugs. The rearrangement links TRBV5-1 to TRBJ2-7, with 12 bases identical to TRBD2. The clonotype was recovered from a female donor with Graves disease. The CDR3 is CASSSTLAGGLYEQYF. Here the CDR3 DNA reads TGCGCCAGCAGCTCGACGCTAGCGGGAGGGCTCTACGAGCAGTACTTC.